Below, one T cell receptor (beta chain) is given with its context. This entry comes from a study of human T cells and chemical hapten exposure. Overall study context: An area of 2 cm by less than 2.5 cm on upper inner arm skin received 2% DPC for sensitization.

The V gene's germline CDR1 is MDHEN and CDR2 SYDVKM. This CDR3 contains 11 residues. Trimming took off 3 bases at V and 5 bases at J, with 3 bases between the two ends. MiXCR, applied by TCRdb to the RACE reads, yields one record per CDR3 protein. In the table there are some 89,000 distinct CDR3 sequences, around a quarter of which are singletons. Time point specified: patch test 3, about 24 weeks after DPC sensitization. Treatment in this sample: therapeutic diphenylcyclopropenone sensitization with weekly scalp DPC. The source was whole blood, collected in connection with sensitization to the hapten diphenylcyclopropenone (DPC). The chain combines TRBV28 with TRBJ2-3; no clear D gene. This clonotype originated in a man aged 35 to 55 with alopecia areata. Some clones in this sample may be carry-over from other donors' samples. The chain's CDR3 is CASSFRDTQYF. CDR3 sequence (DNA): TGTGCCAGCAGTTTCAGAGATACGCAGTATTTT.